This TCR beta chain was recorded in a study of cytomegalovirus exposure and HLA in healthy donors. The study, taken as a whole, reports: The study designated over 150 TCR beta chains cytomegalovirus-associated.

PCR amplification relied on 60 Vbeta primers (plus 13 Jbeta primers). Profiled with immunoSEQ multiplex PCR; TCRdb holds only in-frame clones, not every one. The sample has 35,000 to 45,000 clones. About this clone itself: What it recognizes is unknown.

The germline V gene encodes CDR1 MGHDK and CDR2 SYGVNS. The V end was cut by 1 base, the J end by 4 bases, with 16 bases between. The CDR3 is 17 amino acids. This sequence originates from a male donor in good health and CMV-seronegative. The specimen was PBMCs. V usage is TRBV25-1 and J usage is TRBJ2-2; D is possibly TRBD2 (5 bases). The DNA for the CDR3 is TGTGCCAGCAGTGAATCCGGGTGGAGAGAGGGCACCGGGGAGCTGTTTTTT. Amino acid sequence: CASSESGWREGTGELFF.